These T cell receptor beta chains were read from a single sample in a study of PD-1 blockade in classical Hodgkin lymphoma. Some clones are missing from TCRdb's copy, which holds only in-frame ones; the method was immunoSEQ multiplex PCR. The table lists about 7,600 clones, approximately 78% of them singletons. The sequences come from peripheral blood mononuclear cells (PBMCs), collected before the fourth cycle of nivolumab. The receptors come from a human donor with classical Hodgkin lymphoma. CDR3s include the opening cysteine and the closing phenylalanine or tryptophan. Each record gives: clone size, D gene, J gene, V gene, CDR3 DNA, CDR3 protein. D genes are given only for firm matches. Size is stated for part of the rows, as once, few or many counts, or as a class when the clone is expanded.

- | - | TRBJ2-7 | TRBV5-1 | TGCGCCAGCAGCAGGGGTAGCGAGGGTTACGAGCAGTACTTC | CASSRGSEGYEQYF
- | - | TRBJ2-3 | TRBV4-1 | TGCGCCAGCAGCCAAGATATTTACGGGGATTCAGATACGCAGTATTTT | CASSQDIYGDSDTQYF
- | TRBD2 | TRBJ2-1 | TRBV5-6 | TGTGCCAGCAGTTCCGCGGGGGGGACGAAGAATGAGCAGTTCTTC | CASSSAGGTKNEQFF
- | TRBD2 | TRBJ2-1 | TRBV19 | TGTGCCAGTAGTATAGAAGCGGGGAAGCAGTTCTTC | CASSIEAGKQFF
few | - | TRBJ1-4 | TRBV15 | TGTGCCACCAATGGTCAGCCTAATGAAAAACTGTTTTTT | CATNGQPNEKLFF
- | - | TRBJ1-5 | TRBV7-6 | TGTGCCAGCAGCTTAGGAGGTGGTAGCAATCAGCCCCAGCATTTT | CASSLGGGSNQPQHF
- | - | TRBJ2-1 | TRBV5-1 | TGCGCCAGCAGCCAGGGAGTCTCCTACAATGAGCAGTTCTTC | CASSQGVSYNEQFF
- | - | TRBJ2-5 | TRBV19 | TGTGCCAGTAGTATAGATCTTACCGACAGAGAAGAGACCCAGTACTTC | CASSIDLTDREETQYF
- | - | TRBJ1-1 | TRBV7-2 | TGTGCCAGCAGCTTAGGAGGTGGATGGGGCGGGGACACTGAAGCTTTCTTT | CASSLGGGWGGDTEAFF
- | - | TRBJ1-5 | TRBV19 | TGTGCCAGTAGTATAGGTCAGAACAATCAGCCCCAGCATTTT | CASSIGQNNQPQHF
- | TRBD1 | TRBJ1-6 | TRBV7-2 | TGTGCCAGCTCGGGACAGCCTAATTCACCCCTCCACTTT | CASSGQPNSPLHF
- | TRBD2 | TRBJ2-1 | TRBV5-4 | TGTGCCAGCAGCTTGTTACTAGCGGGGGGACTAGCCAATGAGCAGTTCTTC | CASSLLLAGGLANEQFF
- | - | TRBJ2-7 | TRBV28 | TGTGCCAGCAGTTTACCAGGAACCTCCTACGAGCAGTACTTC | CASSLPGTSYEQYF
- | - | TRBJ1-2 | TRBV28 | - | CASSFGQGYTF
- | - | TRBJ1-3 | TRBV6-5 | TGTGCCAGCAGCATGACTGGTGGAAACACCATATATTTT | CASSMTGGNTIYF
- | TRBD1 | TRBJ1-1 | TRBV29-1 | TGCAGCGTGAGAGGGGGCGGAATGAACACTGAAGCTTTCTTT | CSVRGGGMNTEAFF
few | TRBD2 | TRBJ2-7 | TRBV28 | TGTGCCAGCACTAGACTAGCGGGTAACTACGAGCAGTACTTC | CASTRLAGNYEQYF
- | - | TRBJ1-4 | TRBV4-3 | TGCGCCAGCAGCCAAGAAGGGCCTTCAACTAATGAAAAACTGTTTTTT | CASSQEGPSTNEKLFF
- | TRBD2 | TRBJ2-7 | TRBV6-5 | TGTGCCAGCAGTTACGGGACTAGAGAATACGAGCAGTACTTC | CASSYGTREYEQYF
- | TRBD2 | TRBJ2-3 | TRBV5-1 | TGCGCCAGCAGCTTCGCGGGAGCGGGAACAGATACGCAGTATTTT | CASSFAGAGTDTQYF
- | - | TRBJ2-1 | TRBV11-2 | TGTGCCAGCAGCTTAGCGTTGGGCACAGGGACGAATGAGCAGTTCTTC | CASSLALGTGTNEQFF
- | - | TRBJ1-1 | TRBV4-2 | TGTGCCAGCAGCCCAGACCCGGGACAACTGAACACTGAAGCTTTCTTT | CASSPDPGQLNTEAFF
few | - | TRBJ2-2 | TRBV4-3 | TGCGCCAGCAGCCAAGACAGGGAGCCGAACACCGGGGAGCTGTTTTTT | CASSQDREPNTGELFF
- | - | TRBJ2-5 | TRBV25-1 | TGTGCCAGCAGTGAATCGGGGAGGGAGACCCAGTACTTC | CASSESGRETQYF
- | TRBD1 | TRBJ2-5 | TRBV5-1 | TGCGCCAGCAGCGCCGGGACAGGGGGCAGTTCCCAAGAGACCCAGTACTTC | CASSAGTGGSSQETQYF
few | TRBD1 | TRBJ2-7 | TRBV28 | TGTGCCAGCAGTGGGACAGGGTGGCGCTACGAGCAGTACTTC | CASSGTGWRYEQYF
few | - | TRBJ2-1 | TRBV5-1 | TGCGCCAGCAGCTTGCTGGGGAGCTCCTACAATGAGCAGTTCTTC | CASSLLGSSYNEQFF
- | - | TRBJ1-4 | TRBV10-3 | TGTGCCATCGCCGGGGGTCTTAATGAAAAACTGTTTTTT | CAIAGGLNEKLFF
- | TRBD1 | TRBJ2-3 | TRBV5-6 | TGTGCCAGCAGCCCAGGCCGGGACAGGGGGACAGATACGCAGTATTTT | CASSPGRDRGTDTQYF
- | TRBD1 | TRBJ2-1 | TRBV6-5 | TGTGCCAGCAGTAGGACAGGCAGGAGTCAGTTCTTC | CASSRTGRSQFF
- | - | TRBJ1-1 | TRBV21-1 | TGTGCCAGCAGCGGCCGGGACGGTAAGAACACTGAAGCTTTCTTT | CASSGRDGKNTEAFF
- | - | TRBJ1-6 | TRBV28 | TGTGCCAGCAGTCTCTACCTCTCCTATAATTCACCCCTCCACTTT | CASSLYLSYNSPLHF
- | - | TRBJ2-5 | TRBV4-2 | TGTGCCAGCAGCCAAGAAATAGTGATGGAGACCCAGTACTTC | CASSQEIVMETQYF
few | TRBD1 | TRBJ2-5 | TRBV7-6 | TGTGCCAGCAACACAGGGGTCGGCTTGGGAGAGACCCAGTACTTC | CASNTGVGLGETQYF
- | - | TRBJ2-7 | TRBV12-2 | TGTGCAAGTCGCCTCGGACAGGGGGAGAGGGAGCAGTACTTC | CASRLGQGEREQYF
- | - | TRBJ2-1 | TRBV5-1 | TGCGCCAGCAGCTTGGGGACTGCCAATGAGCAGTTCTTC | CASSLGTANEQFF
- | TRBD1 | TRBJ2-3 | TRBV11-1 | TGTGCCAGCAGCCGGACAGGGGGCCTAAGCACAGATACGCAGTATTTT | CASSRTGGLSTDTQYF
- | - | TRBJ2-7 | TRBV5-1 | TGCGCCAGCAGCCGCAGGGGCCATAGCTCCTACGAGCAGTACTTC | CASSRRGHSSYEQYF
- | TRBD1 | TRBJ1-2 | TRBV11-2 | TGTGCCAGCAGCACAGGGGACAGCCCCTATGGCTACACCTTC | CASSTGDSPYGYTF
- | - | TRBJ2-5 | TRBV28 | TGTGCCAGCAGTTCGCTGGGCTGGGCGGAGACCCAGTACTTC | CASSSLGWAETQYF
- | - | TRBJ2-7 | TRBV29-1 | TGCAGCGTTGTCAACCAGGGCCAGGGCACCTACGAGCAGTACTTC | CSVVNQGQGTYEQYF
- | - | TRBJ1-2 | TRBV7-2 | TGTGCCAGCAGCACCGGACAGTCCTACTATGGCTACACCTTC | CASSTGQSYYGYTF
- | TRBD1 | TRBJ1-1 | TRBV19 | TGTGCCAGTAGTTCGACAGGGGTTGGTGAAGCTTTCTTT | CASSSTGVGEAFF
medium-sized | - | TRBJ2-5 | TRBV4-2 | TGTGCCAGCAGCCCCCGGGACCTAGCCCTCCAAGAGACCCAGTACTTC | CASSPRDLALQETQYF
few | - | TRBJ2-7 | TRBV9 | TGTGCCAGCAGCCCCCAAGGGGCCTACGAGCAGTACTTC | CASSPQGAYEQYF
- | TRBD1 | TRBJ1-6 | TRBV5-6 | TGTGCCAGCAGCGGGGGGGGACAGGAAGTACCCCTCCACTTT | CASSGGGQEVPLHF
- | - | TRBJ1-6 | TRBV7-9 | TGTGCCAGCAGCTTAGCGGACTTCTATAATTCACCCCTCCACTTT | CASSLADFYNSPLHF
- | TRBD2 | TRBJ2-7 | TRBV7-9 | TGTGCCAGCAGCTTCCCGGGACTAGCGGACTACGAGCAGTACTTC | CASSFPGLADYEQYF
- | - | TRBJ2-7 | TRBV2 | TGTGCCAGCAGTGTTACTAGCTACGAGCAGTACTTC | CASSVTSYEQYF
- | - | TRBJ1-4 | TRBV5-3 | TGTGCCAGAAGCTGCGGGACGGACTTTAATGAAAAACTGTTTTTT | CARSCGTDFNEKLFF
- | - | TRBJ1-5 | TRBV18 | TGTGCCAGCTCATCACAGGTCGCGGAACAGGTCAACAATCAGCCCCAGCATTTT | CASSSQVAEQVNNQPQHF
- | - | TRBJ2-7 | TRBV5-1 | TGCGCCAGCAGCTTGGAGACAGCATACGAGCAGTACTTC | CASSLETAYEQYF
few | TRBD1 | TRBJ2-7 | TRBV6-5 | TGTGCCAGCAGTTCGGGACAGCTCCGACGGCAGTACTTC | CASSSGQLRRQYF
- | TRBD1 | TRBJ2-2 | TRBV15 | TGTGCCACCAGCAGCCCACAGGGGCTCCGCGGGGAGCTGTTTTTT | CATSSPQGLRGELFF